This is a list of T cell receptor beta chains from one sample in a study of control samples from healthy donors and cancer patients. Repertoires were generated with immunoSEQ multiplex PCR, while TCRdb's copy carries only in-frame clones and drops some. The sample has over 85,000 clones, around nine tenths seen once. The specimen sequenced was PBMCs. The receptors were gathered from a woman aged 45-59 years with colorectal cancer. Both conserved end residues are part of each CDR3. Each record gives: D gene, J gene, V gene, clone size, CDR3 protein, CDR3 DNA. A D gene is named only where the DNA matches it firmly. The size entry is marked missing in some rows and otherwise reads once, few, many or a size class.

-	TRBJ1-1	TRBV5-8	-	CASSLTGITEAFF	TGTGCCAGCAGCTTGACGGGGATCACTGAAGCTTTCTTT
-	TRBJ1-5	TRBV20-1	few	CSASPGGSNQPQHF	TGCAGTGCTAGTCCCGGGGGTAGCAATCAGCCCCAGCATTTT
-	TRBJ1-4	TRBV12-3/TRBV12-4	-	CASSFGGVEKLFF	TGTGCCAGCAGTTTCGGGGGGGTTGAAAAACTGTTTTTT
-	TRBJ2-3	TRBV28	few	CASSPQVTDTQYF	TGTGCCAGCAGCCCCCAAGTTACAGATACGCAGTATTTT
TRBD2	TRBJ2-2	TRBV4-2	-	CASSHPAGGASGTGELFF	TGTGCCAGCAGCCACCCAGCGGGGGGGGCCTCGGGCACCGGGGAGCTGTTTTTT
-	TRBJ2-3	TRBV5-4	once	CASSLEWTDTQYF	TGTGCCAGCAGCTTGGAGTGGACAGATACGCAGTATTTT
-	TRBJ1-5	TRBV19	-	CASSKDTNQPQHF	TGTGCCAGTAGTAAGGACACCAATCAGCCCCAGCATTTT
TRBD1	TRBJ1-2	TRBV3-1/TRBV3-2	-	CASSPGTGGDGYTF	TGTGCCAGCAGCCCCGGGACAGGGGGCGATGGCTACACCTTC
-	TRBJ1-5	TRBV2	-	CASKGGYSNQPQHF	TGTGCCAGCAAGGGAGGGTATAGCAATCAGCCCCAGCATTTT
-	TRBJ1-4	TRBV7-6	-	CASSSASEGLGEKLFF	TGTGCCAGCAGCTCCGCCTCAGAGGGCCTTGGTGAAAAACTGTTTTTT
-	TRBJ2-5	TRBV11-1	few	CASSLVQRETQYF	TGTGCCAGCAGCTTAGTACAGCGGGAGACCCAGTACTTC
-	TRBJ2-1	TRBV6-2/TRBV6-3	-	CASSNGGASYNEQFF	TGTGCCAGCAGTAACGGGGGCGCCTCCTACAATGAGCAGTTCTTC
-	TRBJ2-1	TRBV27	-	CASSLLGVPAYNEQFF	TGTGCCAGCAGTTTACTCGGGGTACCAGCCTACAATGAGCAGTTCTTC
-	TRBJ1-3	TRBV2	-	CASSSDRGNTIYF	TGTGCCAGCAGTTCTGATCGAGGGAACACCATATATTTT
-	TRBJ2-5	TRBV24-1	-	CATSAAGAPQETQYF	TGTGCCACCAGTGCGGCGGGGGCACCACAAGAGACCCAGTACTTC
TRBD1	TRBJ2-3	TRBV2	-	CASSSVPGQGKGRDTQYF	TGTGCCAGCAGTAGCGTCCCGGGACAGGGGAAGGGTAGAGATACGCAGTATTTT
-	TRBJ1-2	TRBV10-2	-	CAIWGKGTNYGYTF	TGCGCCATCTGGGGGAAGGGAACTAACTATGGCTACACCTTC
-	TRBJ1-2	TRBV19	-	CASTLIPGNYGYTF	TGTGCCAGTACCCTTATACCGGGGAACTATGGCTACACCTTC
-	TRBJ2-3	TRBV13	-	CASSLGGSTDTQYF	TGTGCCAGCAGCTTAGGGGGGTCCACAGATACGCAGTATTTT
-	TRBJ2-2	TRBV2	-	CASNGIGSVAGELFF	TGTGCCAGCAACGGAATAGGGTCTGTAGCCGGGGAGCTGTTTTTT
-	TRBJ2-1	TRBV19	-	CASSVDRTSYNEQFF	TGTGCCAGTAGTGTAGACAGGACCTCCTACAATGAGCAGTTCTTC
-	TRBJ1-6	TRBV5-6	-	CASSLGQTYNSPLHF	TGTGCCAGCAGCTTGGGGCAGACCTATAATTCACCCCTCCACTTT
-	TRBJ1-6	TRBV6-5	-	CASSYGGLTLHF	TGTGCCAGCAGTTACGGGGGTTTAACCCTCCACTTT
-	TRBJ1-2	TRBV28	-	CASSEDSNYGYTF	TGTGCCAGCAGCGAGGACAGTAACTATGGCTACACCTTC
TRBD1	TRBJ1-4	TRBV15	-	CATSSTGATGEKLFF	TGTGCCACCAGCTCTACAGGGGCTACTGGTGAAAAACTGTTTTTT
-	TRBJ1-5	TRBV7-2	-	CASSSDPSDPSYSNQPQHF	TGTGCCAGCAGCTCTGATCCCTCAGATCCATCGTATAGCAATCAGCCCCAGCATTTT
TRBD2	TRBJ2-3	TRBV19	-	CASSSIAGNTDTQYF	TGTGCCAGTAGTTCCATAGCGGGGAACACAGATACGCAGTATTTT
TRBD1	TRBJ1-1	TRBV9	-	CASSVDRETEAFF	TGTGCCAGCAGCGTTGACAGGGAAACTGAAGCTTTCTTT
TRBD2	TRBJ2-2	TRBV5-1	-	CASGISGGAWELFF	TGCGCCAGCGGGATCAGCGGGGGGGCCTGGGAGCTGTTTTTT
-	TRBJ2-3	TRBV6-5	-	CASRNTDTQYF	TGTGCCAGCAGGAACACAGATACGCAGTATTTT
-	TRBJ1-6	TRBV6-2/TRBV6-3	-	CASSYNSNSPLHF	TGTGCCAGCAGTTACAACAGTAATTCACCCCTCCACTTT
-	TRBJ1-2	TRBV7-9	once	CASSSQSSWDYGYTF	TGTGCCAGCAGCTCACAGTCATCGTGGGACTATGGCTACACCTTC
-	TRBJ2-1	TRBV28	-	CASSLRGGQVGEQFF	TGTGCCAGCAGTTTGAGGGGGGGGCAGGTCGGTGAGCAGTTCTTC
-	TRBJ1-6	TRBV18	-	CASSGANSPLHF	TGTGCCAGCTCTGGGGCTAATTCACCCCTCCACTTT
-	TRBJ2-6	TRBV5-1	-	CASSLASPPWANVLTF	TGCGCCAGCAGCTTGGCCAGTCCCCCTTGGGCCAACGTCCTGACTTTC
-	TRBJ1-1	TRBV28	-	CASNERAEAFF	TGTGCCAGCAACGAGAGGGCTGAAGCTTTCTTT
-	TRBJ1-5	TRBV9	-	CASSVDVGMGPQHF	TGTGCCAGCAGCGTAGACGTGGGGATGGGGCCCCAGCATTTT
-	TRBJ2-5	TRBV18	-	CASSPNSRETQYF	TGTGCCAGCTCACCAAATTCCCGGGAGACCCAGTACTTC
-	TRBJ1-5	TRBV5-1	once	CASSLNGESGNQPQHF	TGCGCCAGCAGCCTGAATGGGGAATCGGGCAATCAGCCCCAGCATTTT
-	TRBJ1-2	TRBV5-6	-	CASSPPRQGYGYTF	TGTGCCAGCAGCCCGCCGCGGCAGGGGTATGGCTACACCTTC
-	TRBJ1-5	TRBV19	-	CASKGLDSSNQPQHF	TGTGCCAGTAAGGGTTTGGACAGTAGCAATCAGCCCCAGCATTTT
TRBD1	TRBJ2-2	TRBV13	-	CASGSGGVTGELFF	TGTGCCAGTGGATCAGGGGGCGTCACCGGGGAGCTGTTTTTT
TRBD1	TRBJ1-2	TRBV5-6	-	CASSFFTGQGVYGYTF	TGTGCCAGCAGCTTTTTTACGGGACAGGGGGTTTATGGCTACACCTTC
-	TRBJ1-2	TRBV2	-	CASKGHDGQADYGYTF	TGTGCCAGCAAGGGACACGACGGTCAGGCGGACTATGGCTACACCTTC
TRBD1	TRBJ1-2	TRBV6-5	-	CASSRTGGDGYTF	TGTGCCAGCAGTAGGACAGGAGGAGATGGCTACACCTTC
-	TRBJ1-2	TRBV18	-	CASSPGEGPYYGYTF	TGTGCCAGCTCACCGGGGGAGGGCCCATACTATGGCTACACCTTC
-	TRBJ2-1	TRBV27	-	CASMGGGSSYNEQFF	TGTGCCAGCATGGGTGGAGGGAGCTCCTACAATGAGCAGTTCTTC
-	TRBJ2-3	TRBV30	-	CAWQGSEDTQYF	TGTGCCTGGCAGGGGTCGGAAGATACGCAGTATTTT
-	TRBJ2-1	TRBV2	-	CASSERAAYNEQFF	TGTGCCAGCAGTGAAAGGGCAGCTTACAATGAGCAGTTCTTC